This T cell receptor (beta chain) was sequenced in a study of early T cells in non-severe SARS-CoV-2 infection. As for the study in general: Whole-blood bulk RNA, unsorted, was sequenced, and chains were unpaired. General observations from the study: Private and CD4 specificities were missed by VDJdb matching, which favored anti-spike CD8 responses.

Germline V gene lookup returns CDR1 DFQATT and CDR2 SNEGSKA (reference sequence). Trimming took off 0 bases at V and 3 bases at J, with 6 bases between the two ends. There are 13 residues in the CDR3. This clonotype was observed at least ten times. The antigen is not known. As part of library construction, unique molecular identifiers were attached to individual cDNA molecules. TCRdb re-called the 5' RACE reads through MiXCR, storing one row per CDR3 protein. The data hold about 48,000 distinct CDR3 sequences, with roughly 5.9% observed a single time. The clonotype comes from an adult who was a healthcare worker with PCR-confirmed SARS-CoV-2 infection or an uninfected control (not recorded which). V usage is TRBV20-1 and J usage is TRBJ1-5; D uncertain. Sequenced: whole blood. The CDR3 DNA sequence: TGCAGTGCTAGAGAGGTCAACAATCAGCCCCAGCATTTT. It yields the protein CSAREVNNQPQHF.